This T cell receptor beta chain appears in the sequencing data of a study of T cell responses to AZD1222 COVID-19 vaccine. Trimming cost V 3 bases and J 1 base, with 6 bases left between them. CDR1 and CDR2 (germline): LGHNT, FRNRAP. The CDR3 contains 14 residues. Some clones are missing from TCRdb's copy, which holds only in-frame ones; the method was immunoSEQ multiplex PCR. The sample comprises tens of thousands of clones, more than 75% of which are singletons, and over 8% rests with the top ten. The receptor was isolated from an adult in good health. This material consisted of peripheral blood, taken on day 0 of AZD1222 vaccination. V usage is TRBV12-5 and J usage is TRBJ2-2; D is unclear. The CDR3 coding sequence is TGTGCTAGTGGTTTTCTCGGGAACACCGGGGAGCTGTTTTTT. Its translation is CASGFLGNTGELFF.